A selection of T cell receptor beta chains follows, all from one sample in a study of T cell clones after liver transplantation. Clones were sequenced by immunoSEQ multiplex PCR, and TCRdb holds only the in-frame ones, with some missing. The sample lists fewer than 6,500 clones, roughly 31% occurring once. Their antigens remain unidentified. What was sequenced was CD4+ T cells from cultured PBMCs. The origin of the receptors is a human patient who received a liver transplant. Some T cells may have come from the graft donor. The CDR3 runs from the conserved cysteine through the conserved F or W. Each record gives: D gene, J gene, V gene, clone size, CDR3 DNA, CDR3 protein. A D gene is named only where the DNA matches it firmly. Rows may omit the clone size; those that give it use once, few, many or a size class.

TRBD1 | TRBJ1-6 | TRBV2 | - | TGTGCCAGCAACAAGGGACAGGGGGCTCTCATACTCCCCCTCCACTTT | CASNKGQGALILPLHF
TRBD2 | TRBJ2-5 | TRBV6-5 | medium-sized | TGTGCCAGCAGTTACTCGCGGGGGGCACAAGAGACCCAGTACTTC | CASSYSRGAQETQYF
- | TRBJ2-7 | TRBV15 | - | TGTGCCACCAGCAGAGGCGGAGGCGGGGCGACCTACGAGCAGTACTTC | CATSRGGGGATYEQYF
- | TRBJ2-2 | TRBV5-1 | - | TGCGCCAGCAGACAACCAGAGGCCGCCGCCGGGGAGCTGTTTTTT | CASRQPEAAAGELFF
- | TRBJ2-3 | TRBV14 | - | TGTGCCAGCAGCCAAGTTGACGGGGGTACGCAGTATTTT | CASSQVDGGTQYF
- | TRBJ1-3 | TRBV6-5 | few | TGTGCCAGCAGTGAAGAACGGGGAAACACCATATATTTT | CASSEERGNTIYF
- | TRBJ1-1 | TRBV7-2 | - | TGTGCCAGCAGCCTCTACGAGGCCTCGAACACTGAAGCTTTCTTT | CASSLYEASNTEAFF
- | TRBJ2-3 | TRBV11-2 | - | TGTGCCAGCAGCTTCAGCAGCGGACCCCGGGGAGATACGCAGTATTTT | CASSFSSGPRGDTQYF
TRBD2 | TRBJ2-4 | TRBV2 | - | TGTGCCAGCAGTGAGTCTAGCGGGAGGGCCTATAATTACTTC | CASSESSGRAYNYF
- | TRBJ2-5 | TRBV18 | once | TGTGCCAGCTCACCCATAGGGACGAACCAAGAGACCCAGTACTTC | CASSPIGTNQETQYF
- | TRBJ1-3 | TRBV7-2 | medium-sized | TGTGCCAGCAGCTTAGCGCGTGGTCGCTCTGGAAACACCATATATTTT | CASSLARGRSGNTIYF
TRBD1 | TRBJ1-2 | TRBV30 | large | TGTGCCTGGAGCCGATGGGACAGGGGTTTTAACTATGGCTACACCTTC | CAWSRWDRGFNYGYTF
- | TRBJ1-1 | TRBV10-3 | - | TGTGCCGCAGACCAAGGGCGAAACACTGAAGCTTTCTTT | CAADQGRNTEAFF
TRBD1 | TRBJ2-7 | TRBV5-6 | - | TGTGCCAGCAGACGGACAGGGGAGGGGGAGCAGTACTTC | CASRRTGEGEQYF
TRBD2 | TRBJ2-2 | TRBV2 | few | TGTGCCAGCAGTGAAGGGACTAGCGGAACCGGGGAGCTGTTTTTT | CASSEGTSGTGELFF
TRBD2 | TRBJ2-5 | TRBV4-2 | - | TGTGCCAGCAGCCAACTGGCTAGCGGGGGCCAAGAGACCCAGTACTTC | CASSQLASGGQETQYF
- | TRBJ2-3 | TRBV28 | few | TGTGCCAGCAGTTTAGTGGGGAGTACGCAGTATTTT | CASSLVGSTQYF
- | TRBJ2-3 | TRBV25-1 | few | TGTGCCAGCAGTAGAGGAGGACAGACCACAGATACGCAGTATTTT | CASSRGGQTTDTQYF
- | TRBJ2-3 | TRBV9 | - | TGTGCCAGCAGCGTAGATCAGCGGCCCACAGATACGCAGTATTTT | CASSVDQRPTDTQYF
- | TRBJ2-3 | TRBV2 | - | TGTGCCAGCAGTGATCCCGGGGATAGCACAGATACGCAGTATTTT | CASSDPGDSTDTQYF
- | TRBJ2-7 | TRBV6-5 | medium-sized | TGTGCCAGCAGTTACGGTAGCATGGGGACCTACGAGCAGTACTTC | CASSYGSMGTYEQYF
- | TRBJ2-7 | TRBV30 | medium-sized | TGTGCCTGGACGAGGGGTGTTGAGCAGTACTTC | CAWTRGVEQYF
TRBD1 | TRBJ2-1 | TRBV7-2 | - | TGTGCCAGCAGCCCCAGCACAGGGGGCGGGTACAATGAGCAGTTCTTC | CASSPSTGGGYNEQFF
TRBD2 | TRBJ2-2 | TRBV14 | - | TGTGCCAGCAGCCAATCAAGCGGGGGCACCGGGGAGCTGTTTTTT | CASSQSSGGTGELFF
- | TRBJ2-2 | TRBV11-2 | - | TGTGCCAGCAGCTTAGATACAAACACCGGGGAGCTGTTTTTT | CASSLDTNTGELFF
TRBD1 | TRBJ1-1 | TRBV5-1 | few | TGCGCCAGCAACAGAGAGACAGGGGAAATGAACACTGAAGCTTTCTTT | CASNRETGEMNTEAFF
TRBD2 | TRBJ2-3 | TRBV5-1 | few | TGCGCCAGCAGCTTTGGTAGCGGGGGGGCCCTAGATACGCAGTATTTT | CASSFGSGGALDTQYF
- | TRBJ2-3 | TRBV10-3 | few | TGTGCCAGCGGCCGGGGGGATACGCAGTATTTT | CASGRGDTQYF